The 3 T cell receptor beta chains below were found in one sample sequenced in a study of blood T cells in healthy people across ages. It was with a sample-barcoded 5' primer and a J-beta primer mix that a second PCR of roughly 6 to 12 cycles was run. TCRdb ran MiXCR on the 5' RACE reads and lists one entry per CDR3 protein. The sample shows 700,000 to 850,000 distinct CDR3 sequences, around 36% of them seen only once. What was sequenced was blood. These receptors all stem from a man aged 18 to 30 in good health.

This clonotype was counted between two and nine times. CDR3 nucleotides: TGCAGTGCCTACTTCGGAGCGGGGGGGCCAGAGACCCAGTACTTC. Translated, it gives CSAYFGAGGPETQYF. The chain carries TRBV20-1 and TRBJ2-5; 10 nucleotides agree with TRBD2. The length of the CDR3 is 15 residues. V shed 6 bases and J 4 bases; nucleotides not matched to a gene: 11. Germline CDR1 is DFQATT and CDR2 is SNEGSKA (reference sequence).

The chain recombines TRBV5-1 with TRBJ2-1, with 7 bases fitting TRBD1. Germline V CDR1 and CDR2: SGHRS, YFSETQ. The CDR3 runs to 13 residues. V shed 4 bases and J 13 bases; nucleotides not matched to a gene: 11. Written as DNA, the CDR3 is TGCGCCAGCAGCCTGGGACAGTCAGAGACCCAGTTCTTC. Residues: CASSLGQSETQFF. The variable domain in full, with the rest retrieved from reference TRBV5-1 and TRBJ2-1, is KAGVTQTPRYLIKTRGQQVTLSCSPISGHRSVSWYQQTPGQGLQFLFEYFSETQRNKGNFPGRFSGRQFSNSRSEMNVSTLELGDSALYLCASSLGQSETQFFGPGTRLTVL.

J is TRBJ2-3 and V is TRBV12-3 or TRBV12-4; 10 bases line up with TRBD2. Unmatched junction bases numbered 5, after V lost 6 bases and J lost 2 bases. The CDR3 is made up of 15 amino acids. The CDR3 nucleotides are TGTGCCAGCAGCCGTAGCGGGGGGCACACAGATACGCAGTATTTT. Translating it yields CASSRSGGHTDTQYF.